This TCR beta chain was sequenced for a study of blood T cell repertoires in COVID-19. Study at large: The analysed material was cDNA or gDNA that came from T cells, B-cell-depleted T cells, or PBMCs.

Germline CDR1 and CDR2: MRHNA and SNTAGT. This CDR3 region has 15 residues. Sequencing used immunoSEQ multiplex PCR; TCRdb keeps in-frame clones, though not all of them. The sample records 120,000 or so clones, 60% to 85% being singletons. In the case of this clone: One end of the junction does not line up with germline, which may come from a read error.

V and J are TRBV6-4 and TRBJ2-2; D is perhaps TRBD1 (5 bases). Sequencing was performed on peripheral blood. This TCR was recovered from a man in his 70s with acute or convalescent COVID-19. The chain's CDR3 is CASSDWSGNAGELFF. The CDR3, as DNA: TGTGCCAGCAGTGACTGGTCAGGGAACGCCGGGGAGCTGTTTTTT.